The T cell receptor beta chain described here comes from a study of blood T cell repertoires in COVID-19. Study details: Samples of COVID-19 (acute and convalescent) were obtained from the United States, Italy and Spain. T cells, B-cell-depleted T cells, or PBMCs supplied cDNA or gDNA.

Authors' analysis steps: Researchers report that nucleated cell counts were estimated from reference gene primer amplification. Generated by immunoSEQ multiplex PCR, the TCRdb table keeps only in-frame clones and is missing some. V and J calls and clone size are copied from that table; D and trimming were computed from the DNA. Seen here are under 250,000 clones, about nine tenths observed once, and the top ten hold less than 3.5%. The CDR3 covers 16 residues. The germline gives CDR1 LNHNV, CDR2 YYDKDF (reference sequence). V lost 1 base and J lost 2, with 14 bases in between. The sample consisted of peripheral blood. The clonotype was recovered from a woman in her sixties with acute or convalescent COVID-19. This chain uses TRBV15 with TRBJ2-5; a possible D gene is TRBD1 (6 bases). CDR3 nucleotide sequence: TGTGCCACCAGCAGAGGTACAGGGAGAGGGCAAGAGACCCAGTACTTC. Translating it yields CATSRGTGRGQETQYF.